One and the same sample provided the 10 T cell receptor beta chains below, sequenced in a study of T cells after yellow fever vaccination. From the 5' RACE reads, TCRdb called clonotypes with MiXCR, one entry per CDR3 protein. Of about 330,000 distinct CDR3 sequences in the sample, roughly 8.4% were seen once. Sequences were derived from PBMCs, sampled more than 40 days after the first yellow fever vaccination. The origin of the receptors is a young man who received the YFV17D yellow fever vaccine.

This chain joins TRBV7-2 and TRBJ2-5; D perhaps matches TRBD2 (5 bases). This CDR3 has 14 amino acids. Looked up from germline, CDR1 is SGHTA and CDR2 is FQGNSA. V was trimmed by 6 bases and J by 1 base, leaving 12 bases between them. CDR3 protein: CASRSPGIQETQYF. The DNA for the CDR3 is TGTGCCAGCAGATCGCCGGGAATCCAAGAGACCCAGTACTTC.

V usage is TRBV5-1 and J usage is TRBJ2-7; D assignment may be TRBD1 or TRBD2 (6 bases each). CDR1 SGHRS and CDR2 YFSETQ come from the germline V gene. V was clipped by 0 bases and J by 5 bases, with 15 bases between them. The CDR3 totals 15 residues. CDR3 sequence: CASSLAPGAEDEQYF. CDR3 bases: TGCGCCAGCAGCTTGGCCCCGGGGGCGGAGGACGAGCAGTACTTC.

In its sample, this clonotype was seen many times. This chain uses TRBV7-3 with TRBJ2-3; unclear D gene. Trimming took off 1 base at V and 4 bases at J, with 6 bases between the two ends. The CDR3 is made up of 13 amino acids. Germline-derived CDR1 and CDR2 are SGHTA and FQGTGA. The CDR3 nucleotides are TGTGCCAGCAGCTTAATGGCATCAGATACGCAGTATTTT. Encoded protein: CASSLMASDTQYF.

CDR3 nucleotides: TGTGCCAGCAGTCTCGGACAAGGCCCCCAGCATTTT. It is translated as CASSLGQGPQHF. The chain recombines TRBV12-3 or TRBV12-4 with TRBJ1-5, with D possibly being TRBD1 (5 bases). V lost 5 bases, J lost 10 bases, and 12 bases lay in between. The CDR3 extends over 12 amino acids.

This clonotype was detected many times. The J gene is TRBJ1-5, the V gene TRBV6-5; D is undetermined. V dropped 0 bases and J dropped 1 base, with 4 bases sitting between them. Germline lookup yields CDR1 MNHEY and CDR2 SVGAGI. This CDR3 has 14 residues. The CDR3 region is CASSYSFSNQPQHF. For the CDR3, the DNA is TGTGCCAGCAGTTACTCCTTCAGCAATCAGCCCCAGCATTTT.

CDR3 bases: TGTGCCAGCAGTGAACGGGACACCCAAGCTTTCTTT. As protein: CASSERDTQAFF. The chain is built from TRBV2 and TRBJ1-1; perhaps TRBD1 as D (6 bases). This CDR3 is built from 12 residues. CDR1 SNHLY and CDR2 FYNNEI come from the germline V gene. V was pared by 2 bases and J by 9 bases, with 10 bases between.

This clonotype was counted only a few times. The J gene is TRBJ2-2, the V gene TRBV27, with TRBD2 as a possible D gene (6 bases). The V gene's germline CDR1 is MNHEY and CDR2 SMNVEV (reference sequence). This CDR3 has 16 residues. Between the trimmed V and J ends, which lost 7 bases and 0 bases, there was a span of 15 bases. CDR3 sequence reads: CASNLSGGANTGELFF. The CDR3 DNA follows: TGTGCCAGCAATCTTTCAGGAGGGGCGAACACCGGGGAGCTGTTTTTT.

This clonotype was seen more than once but under ten times. V usage is TRBV7-9 and J usage is TRBJ2-5; D remains ambiguous. CDR1 and CDR2 from the germline V gene are SEHNR and FQNEAQ (reference sequence). The V and J ends lost 5 bases and 5 bases respectively, with 12 bases between them. The CDR3 is 13 residues long. The CDR3 bases are TGTGCCAGCAGCCCCCTGTGGGTGGAGACCCAGTACTTC. Encoded protein: CASSPLWVETQYF.

The chain employs TRBV7-2 and TRBJ2-5; D might be TRBD1 (5 bases). CDR3 length: 13 residues. CDR1 is SGHTA and CDR2 is FQGNSA in the germline V gene. V dropped 5 bases and J dropped 3 bases, with 10 bases sitting between them. In nucleotides, the CDR3 is TGTGCCAGCAGCAGCCAGGGTGAAGAGACCCAGTACTTC. As protein: CASSSQGEETQYF.

The rearrangement links TRBV29-1 to TRBJ2-7; 7 bases match TRBD1. V lost 4 bases and J lost 2; bases outside the gene matches: 5. The CDR3 sequence is 13 residues long. Per germline, CDR1 SQVTM and CDR2 ANQGSEA. The CDR3 bases are TGCAGCGTTGCGGGGCAGGGGGCCTACGAGCAGTACTTC. It is translated as CSVAGQGAYEQYF.